This entry concerns a single TCR beta chain. This sample was taken from a study of blood T cell repertoires in COVID-19. Across the study: The analysed material was cDNA or gDNA that came from T cells, B-cell-depleted T cells, or PBMCs.

Germline CDR1 and CDR2: KGHSH and LQKENI. Trimming left V 3 bases short and J 4 bases short, with 27 bases between. The CDR3 length is 19 residues. Repertoires were generated with immunoSEQ multiplex PCR, while TCRdb's copy carries only in-frame clones and drops some. The sample carries some 200,000 clones, 75% to 85% recorded once. The chain carries TRBV18 and TRBJ2-5, with D tentatively TRBD1 (6 bases). Sequencing was carried out using peripheral blood. The clonotype originates from a human donor in a cohort sampled during active COVID-19. This CDR3 reads CASSPAAGTRFSMRETQYF. CDR3 in DNA: TGTGCCAGCTCACCCGCTGCCGGGACAAGGTTTTCAATGCGAGAGACCCAGTACTTC.